The present TCR beta chain was sequenced within a study of blood T cell repertoires in COVID-19 (dated by TCRdb to the early 2020s). For context, the study as a whole: Samples covering the acute and convalescent phases of COVID-19 were provided by collaborators in the United States, Italy and Spain. The material from the prospective study consisted of cDNA or gDNA derived from T cells, B-cell-depleted T cells, or PBMCs. The dataset comprised deeply sampled blood TCRbeta repertoires from subjects exposed to, actively infected with, or recovered from COVID-19. The repertoires were released in a freely available public database meant as a resource for research on the immune response to SARS-CoV-2. Samples were obtained from the ongoing ImmuneRACE study (first 160 participants) and from some 1,300 subjects provided by 6 global collaborators. The sample metadata nearly always contained a de-identified subject ID, COVID-19 status, age in years and sex. HLA class I and class II types, where available, came from metadata supplied by the sample provider rather than from assay-based typing.

Study-wide conclusions, independent of this receptor: The quantity of clinical and demographic metadata differed by source and by participant and was supplied without curation.

Comment on this clone: The antigen it recognizes is unknown. No qualities accompany the bases; no much larger clone lies one base away.

Trimming accounts for 6 bases at V and 12 bases at J, while the number of junction bases matched to no gene is 7. From a lookup of the germline V gene, CDR1 and CDR2 are MDHEN and SYDVKM. The cysteine opens and the phenylalanine closes a CDR3 of 14 amino acids. The retained sequence is limited to the CDR3, 42 bases, with the frame set at the first base. Each collaborating institution followed its own protocols to collect whole blood in K2EDTA tubes. For TCRbeta analysis, collaborators shipped samples in one of three forms: frozen whole blood, isolated PBMCs, or DNA extracted from either of those sample types. The immunoSEQ Assay, a bias-controlled multiplex PCR, was used to amplify TCRbeta CDR3 regions from genomic DNA. Processing in the source paper ran as follows. The number of nucleated cells in each sample was estimated from the amplification of reference gene primers within the assay. To quantify the absolute abundance of each unique TCRbeta CDR3 rearrangement, sequence reads were collapsed and filtered. Productive Simpson clonality was computed per sample as the square root of Simpson's diversity index over productive rearrangements. Imported from immuneACCESS, the table was reduced by TCRdb to in-frame sequences with V and J called. These copies leave out some clones; in studies compared against another copy, an unresolved V gene accounts for under half, and the cause of the remainder is not known. That table furnishes V, J and clone size, whereas the DNA furnished D and trimming. This sample is represented by about 160,000 clones; 90% to 95% of them were singletons. The top ten clonotypes cover about 4.5% of the sample.

Material for sequencing was peripheral blood. This receptor was identified in a woman aged 45-65 years with acute or convalescent COVID-19. The chain joins TRBV28 to TRBJ2-1; 14 central nucleotides agree with TRBD2. The CDR3 protein: CASSAGTSGRGQFF. The DNA sequence follows: TGTGCCAGCAGCGCCGGGACTAGCGGGAGAGGGCAGTTCTTC.